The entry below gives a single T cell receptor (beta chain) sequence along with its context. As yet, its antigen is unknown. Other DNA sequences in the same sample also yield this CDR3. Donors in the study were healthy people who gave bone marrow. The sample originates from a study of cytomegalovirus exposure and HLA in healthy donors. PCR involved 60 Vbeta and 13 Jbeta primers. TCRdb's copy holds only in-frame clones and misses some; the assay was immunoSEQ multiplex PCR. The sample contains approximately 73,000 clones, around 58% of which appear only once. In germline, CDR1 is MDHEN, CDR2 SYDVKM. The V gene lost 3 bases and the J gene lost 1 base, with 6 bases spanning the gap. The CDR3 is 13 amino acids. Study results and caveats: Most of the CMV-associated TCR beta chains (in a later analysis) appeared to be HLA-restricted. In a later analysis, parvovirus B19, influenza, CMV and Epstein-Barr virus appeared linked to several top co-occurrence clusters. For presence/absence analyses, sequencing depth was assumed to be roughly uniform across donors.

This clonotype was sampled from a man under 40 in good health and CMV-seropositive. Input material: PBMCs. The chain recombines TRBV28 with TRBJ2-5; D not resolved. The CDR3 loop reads CASSFSGQETQYF. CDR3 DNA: TGTGCCAGCAGTTTCTCAGGCCAAGAGACCCAGTACTTC.